This entry is about one TCR beta chain. This specimen belongs to a study of blood T cell repertoires in COVID-19. Study in general: There were acute and convalescent COVID-19 samples, and they came from the United States, Italy and Spain. T cells, B-cell-depleted T cells, or PBMCs supplied cDNA or gDNA.

Germline V gene data show CDR1 as SGHAT and CDR2 as FQNNGV. V was clipped by 0 bases and J by 6 bases; unmatched bases: 4. The CDR3 loop spans 15 amino acids. Original methodology: Amplification of reference gene primers provided the estimated nucleated cell counts. Generated by immunoSEQ multiplex PCR, the TCRdb table keeps only in-frame clones and is missing some. Clonal size and the V and J genes are those of that table, whereas D and trimming came from the DNA. The sample includes roughly 110,000 clones, about 89% of them seen just once. Specimen: peripheral blood. The receptor comes from a man aged 35-49 years with active or convalescent COVID-19. The chain combines TRBV11-2 with TRBJ1-5; 8 positions agree with TRBD1. The CDR3 DNA follows: TGTGCCAGCAGCTTAGATCAGGGGGCAGGTCAGCCCCAGCATTTT. This gives the protein CASSLDQGAGQPQHF.